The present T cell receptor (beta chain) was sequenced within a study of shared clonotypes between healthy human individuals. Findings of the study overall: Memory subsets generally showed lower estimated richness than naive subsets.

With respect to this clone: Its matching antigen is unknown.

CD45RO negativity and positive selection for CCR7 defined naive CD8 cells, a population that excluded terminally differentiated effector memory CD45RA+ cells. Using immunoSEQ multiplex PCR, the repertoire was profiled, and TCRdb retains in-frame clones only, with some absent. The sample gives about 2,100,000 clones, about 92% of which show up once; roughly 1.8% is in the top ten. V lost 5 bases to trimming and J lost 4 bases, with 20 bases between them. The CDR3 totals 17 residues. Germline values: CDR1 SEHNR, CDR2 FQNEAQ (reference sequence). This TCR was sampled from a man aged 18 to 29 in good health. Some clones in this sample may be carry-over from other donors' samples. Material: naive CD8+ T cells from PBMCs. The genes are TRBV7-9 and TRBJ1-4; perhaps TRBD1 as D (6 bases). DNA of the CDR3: TGTGCCAGCAGCCCACCACATGGCGGGGGGCTTAATGAAAAACTGTTTTTT. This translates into CASSPPHGGGLNEKLFF.